This T cell receptor (beta chain) was identified during a study of blood T cell repertoires in COVID-19. As for the study in general: Some COVID-19 samples were acute and others convalescent; all came from the United States, Italy and Spain. PBMCs, B-cell-depleted T cells, or T cells provided the cDNA or gDNA that made up the material.

The assay was immunoSEQ multiplex PCR, and TCRdb's table has in-frame clones only and misses some. The sample carries 70,000 to 90,000 clones, less than 85% recorded once. The ends were cut back, 3 bases at V and 6 bases at J, with 15 bases in the middle. The germline V gene encodes CDR1 SNHLY and CDR2 FYNNEI. CDR3 length: 15 amino acids. The sequence was collected from a woman of 80 years or more with acute or convalescent COVID-19. V gene TRBV2 combines with J gene TRBJ1-5; a weak D match, TRBD1 (5 bases). The sample taken for sequencing was peripheral blood. The CDR3 sequence is CASSESRGKRQPQHF. DNA of the CDR3: TGTGCCAGCAGTGAGTCGCGGGGGAAACGTCAGCCCCAGCATTTT.